Following are 27 T cell receptor beta chains from one sample sequenced in a study of T cells in Graves' hyperthyroidism and ophthalmopathy. There were TCR beta CDR3 regions amplified from RNA transcripts. HTBI primers drove first-round RT-PCR of the TCR CDR3. TCRdb re-derived calls from the multiplex PCR reads in MiXCR, one entry per CDR3 protein. The sample has around 300,000 distinct CDR3 sequences, approximately 13% seen once. Specimen: blood. The source is a woman between 40 and 55 years old with Graves' hyperthyroidism.

This clonotype has a count of ten or more. The CDR3 loop reads CAISGSSGNNEQYF. The CDR3 DNA reads TGTGCCATCAGTGGGTCTAGCGGGAACAACGAGCAGTACTTC. The gene calls are TRBV10-3 and TRBJ2-7; the match to TRBD2 covers 9 bases. Germline V gene data show CDR1 as ENHRY and CDR2 as SYGVKD. J lost 5 bases, V lost 4 bases, and 6 bases had no gene match. The CDR3 runs to 14 residues.

This clonotype ranks as medium-sized. The rearrangement joins TRBV12-3 or TRBV12-4 to TRBJ2-7; tentatively, D is TRBD1 (6 bases). This CDR3 has 15 residues. With 6 bases removed from V and 2 bases from J, the gap between germline ends came to 17 bases. This CDR3 is CASRDKTGGTYEQYF. CDR3 sequence (DNA): TGTGCCAGCAGGGACAAGACAGGTGGCACCTACGAGCAGTACTTC.

This clonotype was detected many times. The V call is TRBV5-6, the J call TRBJ1-1; D remains unclear. The CDR3 loop spans 14 amino acids. V was cut by 0 bases and J by 6 bases, with 12 bases left in between. Germline-derived CDR1 and CDR2 are SGHDT and YYEEEE. CDR3 amino acids: CASSLDRLTAEAFF. CDR3 DNA sequence: TGTGCCAGCAGCTTGGACCGCCTGACGGCTGAAGCTTTCTTT.

The sample holds many counts of this clonotype. The chain employs TRBV30 and TRBJ1-2, with 7 bases aligning to TRBD1. This CDR3 comprises 12 residues. Germline V gives CDR1 GTSNPN, CDR2 SVGIG (reference sequence). V lost 5 bases and J lost 6; bases outside the gene matches: 6. DNA of the CDR3: TGTGCCTGGGGACAGGATTTAGATGGCTACACCTTC. It translates to CAWGQDLDGYTF.

This clonotype was recorded at least ten times. The chain employs TRBV6-1 and TRBJ2-1, with 8 bases aligning to TRBD2. V trimming: 3 bases; J trimming: 9 bases; junction bases outside the gene matches: 1. This CDR3 spans 12 amino acids. CDR1 and CDR2 (germline): MNHNS, SASEGT. Here the CDR3 reads CASSDRGGEQFF. DNA of the CDR3: TGTGCCAGCAGTGATCGGGGGGGTGAGCAGTTCTTC.

This clonotype was detected ten times or more. The V call is TRBV2, the J call TRBJ1-4; D is unclear. Trimming took off 5 bases at V and 7 bases at J, with 17 bases between the two ends. The CDR3 is 15 amino acids. Germline CDR1 and CDR2: SNHLY and FYNNEI. The CDR3 protein is CASSTAEVEGEKLFF. CDR3 bases: TGTGCCAGCAGTACCGCGGAGGTCGAGGGTGAAAAACTGTTTTTT.

This clonotype appeared many times. The V gene is TRBV5-1, the J gene TRBJ2-3; 13 bases map to TRBD2. The germline V gene has CDR1 SGHRS and CDR2 YFSETQ. The V gene end was trimmed by 4 bases and the J gene end by 8 bases; junction bases not matched to a gene: 10. The CDR3 is 16 amino acids. As DNA, the CDR3 is TGCGCCAGCAGCCTCAGACTAGCGGGAGGCCTAGTTACGCAGTATTTT. Its protein is CASSLRLAGGLVTQYF.

This clonotype was counted between two and nine times. The rearrangement joins TRBV5-1 to TRBJ2-5; D gene unclear. The CDR3 runs to 12 residues. V lost 5 bases and J lost 3, with 8 bases in between. Germline CDR1 SGHRS, CDR2 YFSETQ. The CDR3 DNA is TGCGCCAGCAGAGACAACGAAGAGACCCAGTACTTC. Its protein is CASRDNEETQYF.

The V call is TRBV20-1, the J call TRBJ1-1; D perhaps matches TRBD1 (6 bases). This CDR3 has 16 residues. Germline CDR1 DFQATT, CDR2 SNEGSKA (reference sequence). The V gene lost 0 bases and the J gene lost 0 bases, with 14 bases spanning the gap. The CDR3, as DNA: TGCAGTGCTAGAGATCTCGAACAGGGACTGAACACTGAAGCTTTCTTT. It is translated as CSARDLEQGLNTEAFF.

This clonotype has at least ten counts. CDR3 DNA: TGTGCCTGGACTGACGGGTACGAGCAGTACTTC. Its translation: CAWTDGYEQYF. The chain recombines TRBV30 with TRBJ2-7; D unresolved. Germline CDR1 is GTSNPN and CDR2 is SVGIG (reference sequence). This CDR3 comprises 11 residues. V was clipped by 4 bases and J by 4 bases, with 8 bases between them.

This chain connects TRBV3-1 to TRBJ2-5; 7 bases match TRBD2. CDR1 is LGHDT, CDR2 YNNKEL, per germline (reference sequence). CDR3 length: 14 amino acids. The V gene end was trimmed by 8 bases and the J gene end by 5 bases; junction bases not matched to a gene: 11. The CDR3 region has the DNA TGTGCCAGCGGGGGGGGACTCATGGCGGAGACCCAGTACTTC. Amino acid sequence: CASGGGLMAETQYF.

In this sample, this clonotype turned up a few times. V and J are TRBV20-1 and TRBJ2-7; 7 bases line up with TRBD2. Trimming took 0 bases from V and 3 from J; bases not matched to a gene: 11. This CDR3 comprises 16 residues. Germline CDR1 DFQATT, CDR2 SNEGSKA (reference sequence). CDR3 residues: CSARDPLASGIYEQYF. CDR3 in DNA: TGCAGTGCTAGAGATCCTTTGGCTAGCGGCATCTACGAGCAGTACTTC.

The V call is TRBV4-2, the J call TRBJ1-1, with no clear D. Trimming removed 1 base at V and 1 base at J, with 10 bases between. CDR1 is LGHNA and CDR2 is YNFKEQ in the germline V gene. This CDR3 contains 15 residues. The CDR3 protein is CASSQVQSPNTEAFF. The DNA for the CDR3 is TGTGCCAGCAGCCAAGTTCAGTCCCCGAACACTGAAGCTTTCTTT.

This clonotype was seen many times. The CDR3 DNA follows: TGTGCCACCAGCAGAGAAAACAGGGGGTTCGACGAGCAGTACTTC. Encoded protein: CATSRENRGFDEQYF. This rearrangement joins TRBV15 to TRBJ2-7, with 8 bases identical to TRBD1. Germline V gene sequence: CDR1 LNHNV, CDR2 YYDKDF (reference sequence). V lost 0 bases, J lost 5 bases, and 6 bases stayed unmatched. This CDR3 is 15 amino acids long.

The count of this clonotype is one. The chain couples TRBV6-5 to TRBJ2-2; 9 nucleotides align to TRBD2. Germline trimming cut 0 bases from V and 5 bases from J; bases unmatched to any gene: 13. The CDR3 length is 19 residues. CDR1 MNHEY and CDR2 SVGAGI come from the germline V gene. The CDR3 here is CASSYSKRGRARGTGELFF. The CDR3 region has the DNA TGTGCCAGCAGTTACTCGAAGCGCGGGAGGGCCCGGGGGACCGGGGAGCTGTTTTTT.

Ten or more counts support this clonotype. The chain joins TRBV20-1 to TRBJ1-1; D is unclear. V lost 0 bases, J lost 7 bases, and 18 bases lay in between. The CDR3 contains 15 residues. Per the germline V gene, CDR1 is DFQATT and CDR2 is SNEGSKA (reference sequence). The CDR3 region has the DNA TGCAGTGCTAGAGACCCGGTAAAAGGGAAGGGTGAAGCTTTCTTT. It is translated as CSARDPVKGKGEAFF.

The chain carries TRBV2 and TRBJ1-2; D is ambiguous. The ends were cut back, 4 bases at V and 2 bases at J, with 8 bases in the middle. This CDR3 contains 13 residues. The germline gives CDR1 SNHLY, CDR2 FYNNEI. The CDR3 protein is CASSVSENYGYTF. CDR3 coding DNA: TGTGCCAGCAGTGTGTCGGAGAACTATGGCTACACCTTC.

The V call is TRBV3-1, the J call TRBJ2-3; 11 positions agree with TRBD2. The V and J ends lost 3 bases and 6 bases, in that order; junction bases with no gene match: 11. The CDR3 has 17 amino acids. The V gene's germline CDR1 is LGHDT and CDR2 YNNKEL (reference sequence). The DNA of the CDR3 is TGTGCCAGCAGCCACTCAACACTAGCGGGAGTTCCCGATACGCAGTATTTT. Translated, it gives CASSHSTLAGVPDTQYF.

The sample holds a few counts of this clonotype. The chain employs TRBV5-1 and TRBJ2-1; D uncertain. CDR3 size: 14 residues. The germline V gene has CDR1 SGHRS and CDR2 YFSETQ. Trimming left V 7 bases short and J 8 bases short, with 19 bases between. CDR3 loop: CASGQAGVGDEQFF. CDR3 nucleotides: TGCGCCAGCGGGCAAGCCGGAGTTGGGGATGAGCAGTTCTTC.

This clonotype was recorded many times. The rearrangement links TRBV6-2 or TRBV6-3 to TRBJ1-1; D possibly corresponds to TRBD1 (6 bases). The CDR3 is made up of 16 amino acids. Germline assignment: CDR1 MNHEY and CDR2 SVGEGT. The V and J ends lost 6 bases and 4 bases respectively, with 21 bases between them. The CDR3 DNA follows: TGTGCCAGCAGCTATCTGACAGGTGGGGTTGGCACTGAAGCTTTCTTT. This gives the protein CASSYLTGGVGTEAFF.

This clonotype was recorded at least ten times. The genes are TRBV7-2 and TRBJ2-3; 8 bases are a match to TRBD2. Looked up from germline, CDR1 is SGHTA and CDR2 is FQGNSA. The J segment lost 4 bases and the V segment lost 3 bases, leaving 3 bases of the junction unmatched. The CDR3 runs to 14 residues. CDR3 bases: TGTGCCAGCAGCTTTACAGCGGGAGCAGATACGCAGTATTTT. Encoded protein: CASSFTAGADTQYF.

Many counts were recorded for this clonotype. The V gene is TRBV27, the J gene TRBJ2-3; 12 nucleotides agree with TRBD2. The J segment lost 8 bases and the V segment lost 6 bases, leaving 18 bases of the junction unmatched. CDR3 length: 18 residues. Germline CDR1 MNHEY, CDR2 SMNVEV (reference sequence). The CDR3 region has the DNA TGTGCCAGCAGCAAGACTAGCGGGGGTACCCTCAGGGGGGTTACGCAGTATTTT. Its translation: CASSKTSGGTLRGVTQYF.

The chain combines TRBV5-1 with TRBJ2-3; no definite D call. This CDR3 spans 14 amino acids. Germline V gene data show CDR1 as SGHRS and CDR2 as YFSETQ. V was pared by 6 bases and J by 2 bases, with 13 bases between. DNA of the CDR3: TGCGCCAGCAAGGACGGAGACAACACAGATACGCAGTATTTT. Amino acids: CASKDGDNTDTQYF.

The table lists this clonotype with many counts. The chain joins TRBV20-1 to TRBJ2-7; 9 bases fit TRBD2. Trimming took 1 base from V and 5 from J; bases not matched to a gene: 3. Germline V gene lookup returns CDR1 DFQATT and CDR2 SNEGSKA (reference sequence). CDR3 length: 13 amino acids. CDR3 nucleotides: TGCAGTGCTAGAGGGAGCGGGAGGCACGAGCAGTACTTC. It specifies CSARGSGRHEQYF.

The table lists this clonotype with many counts. The J gene is TRBJ2-3, the V gene TRBV7-8; no clear D. Per germline, CDR1 SGHVS and CDR2 FQNEAQ. The CDR3 runs to 15 residues. The V end lost 1 base, the J end lost 2 bases, and 10 bases lay between the germline ends. This chain's CDR3 is CASSLEASITDTQYF. The CDR3 bases are TGTGCCAGCAGCTTAGAGGCCAGTATCACAGATACGCAGTATTTT.

The chain recombines TRBV28 with TRBJ2-7, with 7 bases aligning to TRBD2. The germline V gene has CDR1 MDHEN and CDR2 SYDVKM. The CDR3 spans 13 residues. Trimming took 7 bases from V and 3 from J; bases not matched to a gene: 6. The CDR3 here is CASMGGLHYEQYF. The CDR3 coding sequence is TGTGCCAGCATGGGAGGGTTACACTACGAGCAGTACTTC.

The rearrangement links TRBV6-2 or TRBV6-3 to TRBJ2-7; 10 bases map to TRBD1. Germline CDR1 is MNHEY and CDR2 is SVGEGT. This CDR3 spans 17 amino acids. V gave up 5 bases and J gave up 0 bases; unmatched junction bases: 10. CDR3 sequence reads: CASSTDRGRESSYEQYF. The CDR3 DNA reads TGTGCCAGCAGTACAGACAGGGGGCGCGAAAGCTCCTACGAGCAGTACTTC.